The T cell receptor beta chain described here comes from a study of shared clonotypes between healthy human individuals. Naive CD8 cells, CD45RO-negative and positively selected for CCR7, excluded terminally differentiated effector memory CD45RA+ cells. Findings and limits, study-wide: Clonotypes shared by all four sorted-subset donors had higher generation probabilities than non-shared clonotypes. Estimated richness was generally greater in naive than memory subsets. Apart from blood, nothing was sampled; tissue repertoires likely differ.

Unmatched junction bases numbered 11, after V lost 3 bases and J lost 4 bases. The V gene's germline CDR1 is SGHDT and CDR2 YYEEEE. This CDR3 region has 16 residues. Sequencing was performed with immunoSEQ multiplex PCR; in TCRdb, only in-frame clones are kept and a portion is missing. The data hold about 1.9 million clones, with just under 95% observed a single time. This clone is a singleton in its sample. Antigen unknown. This receptor was taken from a man aged 18-30 years in good health. Some clones in this sample may be carry-over from other donors' samples. Sequencing used naive CD8+ T cells from PBMCs. The V and J genes are TRBV5-6 and TRBJ2-7, with 9 nucleotides matching TRBD1. CDR3 amino acids: CASSSDGTGLYYEQYF. The CDR3 coding sequence is TGTGCCAGCAGCTCCGATGGGACAGGGTTGTATTACGAGCAGTACTTC.